The count of the clone carrying this T cell receptor (beta chain) is one. Its specificity is unknown. The entry originates in a study of shared clonotypes between healthy human individuals. Study-wide points: The sharing of about 5% of naive CD4 clonotypes was seen across a few donors.

Germline CDR1 is MNHEY and CDR2 is SVGAGI. Deletions cut 3 bases from V and 5 bases from J, with 13 bases between. CDR3 length: 14 amino acids. Each subset's genomic DNA was split evenly across several immunoSEQ plates. Generated by immunoSEQ multiplex PCR, the TCRdb table keeps only in-frame clones and is missing some. This sample has 1.5 million to 2.5 million clones, with about 95% found just once. CD45RO-negative, CCR7-selected cells formed the naive CD8 fraction, which excluded terminally differentiated effector memory CD45RA+ cells. The chain employs TRBV6-5 and TRBJ1-1; D is unclear. The sample taken for sequencing was naive CD8+ T cells sorted from blood. The TCR sequence derives from a man younger than 35 in good health. This CDR3 is CASSYTMVNTEAFF. The CDR3 DNA sequence: TGTGCCAGCAGTTATACAATGGTCAATACTGAAGCTTTCTTT.